Described below is a single T cell receptor beta chain sequence and its context. The antigen is undetermined. The data stem from a study of OX40 agonist ivuxolimab in advanced cancers. Study-level information: All patients had ivuxolimab intravenously every 2 weeks at 0.01 to 10 mg/kg. Whole-study results and caveats: Those patients achieving a partial response at 0.1-3.0 mg/kg showed among the lowest clonal expansion.

Germline CDR1 is MNHEY and CDR2 is SVGAGI. Unmatched junction bases numbered 3, after V lost 6 bases and J lost 1 base. This CDR3 comprises 13 residues. Sampled blood was obtained at baseline, cycle 4 day 1, and cycle 7 day 1. Assay used: immunoSEQ multiplex PCR; TCRdb lists only in-frame clones, some missing. The sample consists of approximately 70,000 clones, roughly nine tenths of them appearing once. J is TRBJ2-7 and V is TRBV6-5, with 7 positions matching TRBD1. The source is an adult with an advanced solid tumor such as melanoma, head and neck, liver or kidney cancer. This specimen was CD4+ or CD8+ T cells sorted from blood, taken in a trial of the OX40 agonist ivuxolimab. Here the CDR3 reads CASRKGQSYEQYF. DNA of the CDR3: TGTGCCAGCAGAAAGGGACAGTCCTACGAGCAGTACTTC.